The 14 T cell receptor beta chains in this list originate from one sample, sequenced in a study of cytomegalovirus exposure and HLA in healthy donors. Both 60 Vbeta primers and 13 Jbeta primers went into the PCR. Profiling relied on immunoSEQ multiplex PCR, and the TCRdb table lists in-frame clones only, not all of them. The sample consists of about 78,000 clones, about three quarters of them appearing once. The material sequenced was PBMCs. All receptors come from a male donor in good health and CMV-seronegative.

The V gene is TRBV9, the J gene TRBJ2-1; 11 nucleotides match TRBD2. Trimming cost V 4 bases and J 9 bases; bases outside gene matches: 6. Germline lookup yields CDR1 SGDLS and CDR2 YYNGEE. This CDR3 spans 14 amino acids. This chain's CDR3 is CASSRSGGGSEQFF. The CDR3 DNA sequence: TGTGCCAGCAGCCGTAGCGGGGGGGGTAGTGAGCAGTTCTTC.

In nucleotides, the CDR3 is TGTGCCAGCAGCGTAGGTGGGGGCTCAACCCAAGAGACCCAGTACTTC. Amino acids: CASSVGGGSTQETQYF. V and J are TRBV9 and TRBJ2-5, with a tentative D call TRBD1 (6 bases). Germline CDR1 SGDLS, CDR2 YYNGEE. The CDR3 consists of 16 residues. V was clipped by 0 bases and J by 1 base, with 13 bases between them.

This sequence joins TRBV7-9 and TRBJ2-7; 7 bases match TRBD1. CDR1 and CDR2 from the germline V gene are SEHNR and FQNEAQ (reference sequence). The CDR3 totals 15 residues. Trimming took 5 bases from V and 3 from J; bases not matched to a gene: 10. This CDR3 reads CASSDTHRGDYEQYF. CDR3 DNA: TGTGCCAGCAGCGATACCCACAGGGGTGACTACGAGCAGTACTTC.

This clone has only a few counts. The chain joins TRBV2 to TRBJ1-1; D perhaps matches TRBD1 (5 bases). Trimming shortened V by 0 bases and J by 0 bases, and 14 bases separated the two germline ends. This CDR3 contains 17 residues. Germline V lookup: CDR1 SNHLY, CDR2 FYNNEI. This chain's CDR3 is CASSEARLGGMNTEAFF. CDR3 coding DNA: TGTGCCAGCAGTGAAGCCCGGTTGGGGGGAATGAACACTGAAGCTTTCTTT.

The chain employs TRBV11-2 and TRBJ2-5; possible D gene TRBD2, 6 bases. Trimming left V 5 bases short and J 4 bases short, with 17 bases between. Per germline, CDR1 SGHAT and CDR2 FQNNGV. The CDR3 is made up of 15 amino acids. The chain's CDR3 is CASSTLEGLGETQYF. CDR3 in DNA: TGTGCCAGCAGCACTTTGGAGGGCCTGGGAGAGACCCAGTACTTC.

V is TRBV6-1 and J is TRBJ2-7; 12 positions match TRBD1. With V trimmed by 7 bases and J by 7 bases, 11 bases remained unmatched. The V gene's germline CDR1 is MNHNS and CDR2 SASEGT. The CDR3 has 15 amino acids. CDR3 in amino acids: CASKRSGQGAGEQYF. CDR3 nucleotide sequence: TGTGCCAGCAAGAGATCGGGACAGGGGGCGGGGGAGCAGTACTTC.

This rearrangement joins TRBV28 to TRBJ1-2; 8 bases line up with TRBD1. The germline V gene encodes CDR1 MDHEN and CDR2 SYDVKM. V lost 3 bases, J lost 5 bases, and 2 bases stayed unmatched. The CDR3 extends over 13 amino acids. The CDR3 DNA reads as TGTGCCAGCAGTTTCGGACAGGGTTATGGCTACACCTTC. It specifies CASSFGQGYGYTF.

This chain joins TRBV6-1 and TRBJ2-7; tentatively, D is TRBD2 (5 bases). Per germline, CDR1 MNHNS and CDR2 SASEGT. CDR3 size: 13 residues. V lost 5 bases and J 9 bases, leaving 17 bases between the germline ends. As DNA, the CDR3 is TGTGCCAGCAGTTTAGACTACGCCTCCGGGCAGTACTTC. Translated, it gives CASSLDYASGQYF.

V and J are TRBV5-1 and TRBJ2-3; perhaps TRBD2 as D (6 bases). Germline loops: CDR1 SGHRS, CDR2 YFSETQ. With 3 bases removed from V and 6 bases from J, the gap between germline ends came to 20 bases. The CDR3 length is 16 residues. CDR3 nucleotide sequence: TGCGCCAGCAGCTCGGGCCTATCCGGAGGGGTTGATACGCAGTATTTT. Its translation is CASSSGLSGGVDTQYF.

V is TRBV2 and J is TRBJ1-5; D might be TRBD1 (5 bases). The CDR3 runs to 14 residues. V gave up 7 bases and J gave up 4 bases, with 14 bases separating them. In germline, CDR1 is SNHLY, CDR2 FYNNEI. The CDR3 region has the DNA TGTGCCAGCAAGGGGCAGTTACCAAATCAGCCCCAGCATTTT. This sequence encodes CASKGQLPNQPQHF.

The chain uses TRBV5-6 and TRBJ2-2; 7 nucleotides align to TRBD1. V lost 0 bases and J lost 4; bases outside the gene matches: 6. The CDR3 contains 16 residues. Germline V gives CDR1 SGHDT, CDR2 YYEEEE. The CDR3 DNA reads as TGTGCCAGCAGCTTGGAGACAGGGTTGGGCACCGGGGAGCTGTTTTTT. The encoded protein is CASSLETGLGTGELFF.

The J gene is TRBJ2-7, the V gene TRBV2, with 14 bases identical to TRBD2. Germline V gene sequence: CDR1 SNHLY, CDR2 FYNNEI. This CDR3 has 17 amino acids. V lost 8 bases, J lost 0 bases, and 9 bases stayed unmatched. The CDR3, as DNA: TGTGCCAGCTCGACGGGACTAGCGGGAGCAGCCTCCTACGAGCAGTACTTC. Protein: CASSTGLAGAASYEQYF.

This clone was found a few times. This rearrangement joins TRBV7-8 to TRBJ2-3; tentatively, D is TRBD1 (6 bases). V was trimmed by 4 bases and J by 0 bases, leaving 17 bases between them. Per germline, CDR1 SGHVS and CDR2 FQNEAQ. The CDR3 is 17 amino acids. As DNA, the CDR3 is TGTGCCAGCAGCTCCAGACAGGCTATAGCTAGCACAGATACGCAGTATTTT. It is translated as CASSSRQAIASTDTQYF.

This clone has more than one count but fewer than ten. This sequence joins TRBV5-1 and TRBJ1-4, with 9 nucleotides matching TRBD1. From germline, CDR1 is SGHRS and CDR2 YFSETQ. The ends lost 4 bases at V and 0 bases at J; junction bases unmatched: 4. This CDR3 spans 16 amino acids. CDR3 coding DNA: TGCGCCAGCAGCAGAGGACAGGGGCCAACTAATGAAAAACTGTTTTTT. Residues: CASSRGQGPTNEKLFF.